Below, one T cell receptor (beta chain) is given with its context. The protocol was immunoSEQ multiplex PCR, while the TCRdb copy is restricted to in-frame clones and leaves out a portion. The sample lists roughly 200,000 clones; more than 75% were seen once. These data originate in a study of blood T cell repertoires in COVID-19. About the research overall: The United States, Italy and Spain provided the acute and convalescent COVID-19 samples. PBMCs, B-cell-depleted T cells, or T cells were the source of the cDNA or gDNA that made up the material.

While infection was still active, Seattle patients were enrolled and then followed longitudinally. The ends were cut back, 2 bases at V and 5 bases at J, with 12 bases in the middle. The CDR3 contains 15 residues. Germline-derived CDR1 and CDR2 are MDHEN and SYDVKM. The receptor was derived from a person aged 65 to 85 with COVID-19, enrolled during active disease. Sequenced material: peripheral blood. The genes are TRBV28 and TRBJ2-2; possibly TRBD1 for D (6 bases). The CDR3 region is CASSLPGQTTGELFF. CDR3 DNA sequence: TGTGCCAGCAGTTTACCGGGACAAACGACCGGGGAGCTGTTTTTT.